This T cell receptor beta chain was identified in a study of blood T cell repertoires in COVID-19. The repertoire was sequenced with immunoSEQ multiplex PCR; TCRdb's copy has only in-frame clones and lacks some. The sample has 140,000 to 150,000 clones; about four fifths are singletons. Per the germline V gene, CDR1 is SGHRS and CDR2 is YFSETQ. The V end lost 4 bases, the J end lost 5 bases, and 13 bases lay between the germline ends. The CDR3 has 13 residues. The J gene is TRBJ2-7, the V gene TRBV5-1, with D unresolved. This clonotype was sampled from a human donor in a cohort sampled during active COVID-19. Sample: peripheral blood. CDR3 sequence reads: CASSPRQSDEQYF. The DNA of the CDR3 is TGCGCCAGCAGCCCGAGGCAGAGCGACGAGCAGTACTTC.